This T cell receptor beta chain stems from a study of control samples from healthy donors and cancer patients. Clones were read by immunoSEQ multiplex PCR, and TCRdb kept only the in-frame ones, dropping some. Among roughly 100,000 clones listed, roughly four fifths were seen once. CDR3 length equals 16 residues. The V and J ends lost 1 base and 0 bases, in that order; junction bases with no gene match: 3. Per germline, CDR1 LNHNV and CDR2 YYDKDF (reference sequence). This clone appeared a single time. This clonotype was sampled from a woman aged 45-59 years in good health. The rearrangement links TRBV15 to TRBJ2-1; 7 nucleotides agree with TRBD2. Sequenced material: blood. CDR3 in amino acids: CATSRGRGSSYNEQFF. DNA for the CDR3: TGTGCCACCAGCAGAGGCCGCGGGAGCTCCTACAATGAGCAGTTCTTC.